The 29 T cell receptor beta chains presented below share a single source sample, sequenced in a study of siplizumab effects on memory and regulatory T cells. The table came from immunoSEQ multiplex PCR; TCRdb's copy has only in-frame clones and leaves some out. The data contain about 82,000 clones, roughly 89% of them singletons. The sequencing input was Tregs sorted from blood. All receptors derive from a human donor in good health.

The genes are TRBV19 and TRBJ2-6; D is undetermined. The V end was cut by 7 bases, the J end by 4 bases, with 11 bases between. The CDR3 covers 14 residues. Looked up from germline, CDR1 is LNHDA and CDR2 is SQIVND (reference sequence). The CDR3 region is CASNVVGGANVLTF. The CDR3 DNA reads TGTGCCAGTAATGTGGTAGGGGGGGCCAACGTCCTGACTTTC.

This clone was observed a few times. The J gene is TRBJ1-1, the V gene TRBV2; D is unresolved. V shed 5 bases and J shed 4 bases, with 8 bases lying between them. Germline CDR1 reads SNHLY; CDR2 reads FYNNEI. CDR3 length: 12 residues. Here the CDR3 reads CASSYVGTEAFF. The CDR3 DNA follows: TGTGCCAGCAGTTATGTGGGCACTGAAGCTTTCTTT.

CDR3: CASSQVAGGSSYNEQFF. The CDR3, as DNA: TGCGCCAGCAGCCAAGTGGCGGGGGGTTCCTCCTACAATGAGCAGTTCTTC. The chain recombines TRBV4-3 with TRBJ2-1; TRBD2 matches at 8 bases. The CDR3 runs 17 residues. Germline V gene sequence: CDR1 LGHNA, CDR2 YSLEER. V gave up 1 base and J gave up 0 bases; unmatched junction bases: 5.

The rearrangement uses TRBV5-1 and TRBJ2-5, with D possibly called TRBD1 or TRBD2 (5 bases each). V gave up 0 bases and J gave up 2 bases, with 14 bases separating them. Germline V gene lookup returns CDR1 SGHRS and CDR2 YFSETQ. The CDR3 extends over 16 amino acids. CDR3 protein: CASSLVRGAVQETQYF. CDR3 DNA: TGCGCCAGCAGCTTGGTGCGAGGGGCGGTTCAAGAGACCCAGTACTTC.

The V and J genes are TRBV19 and TRBJ2-7; 11 bases agree with TRBD1. The V gene end was trimmed by 4 bases and the J gene end by 7 bases; junction bases not matched to a gene: 6. The CDR3 spans 14 residues. Germline V CDR1 and CDR2: LNHDA, SQIVND (reference sequence). CDR3 coding DNA: TGTGCCAGTAGTAGCGGACAGGGGGCTCAAGAGCAGTACTTC. This encodes CASSSGQGAQEQYF.

The V and J genes are TRBV11-2 and TRBJ2-3; 7 bases agree with TRBD2. This CDR3 is 16 amino acids long. V shed 1 base and J 2 bases; nucleotides not matched to a gene: 6. Germline V gene lookup returns CDR1 SGHAT and CDR2 FQNNGV. The CDR3 DNA follows: TGTGCCAGCAGCTTAGGCTACAGCGGGAACACAGATACGCAGTATTTT. As protein: CASSLGYSGNTDTQYF.

J is TRBJ2-2 and V is TRBV5-1; D is unresolved. The germline CDR1 and CDR2 sequences are SGHRS and YFSETQ. V lost 6 bases and J 12 bases, leaving 21 bases between the germline ends. There are 14 residues in the CDR3. In DNA form, the CDR3 reads TGCGCCAGCAATCCCGGGCCCTCTAATCCGAAGCTGTTTTTT. It codes for CASNPGPSNPKLFF.

J is TRBJ2-3 and V is TRBV19, with D uncertain. The V end lost 1 base, the J end lost 2 bases, and 10 bases lay between the germline ends. CDR3 length: 15 residues. CDR1 is LNHDA, CDR2 SQIVND, per germline (reference sequence). In nucleotides, the CDR3 is TGTGCCAGTAGTATAGTCCCGACGGACACAGATACGCAGTATTTT. It yields the protein CASSIVPTDTDTQYF.

V and J are TRBV19 and TRBJ1-5, with a weak D call TRBD1 (5 bases). V dropped 7 bases and J dropped 0 bases, with 19 bases sitting between them. Per germline, CDR1 LNHDA and CDR2 SQIVND (reference sequence). The CDR3 runs 17 residues. CDR3 loop: CASTGGRTLYSNQPQHF. The CDR3 nucleotides read TGTGCCAGTACTGGGGGACGGACTTTGTATAGCAATCAGCCCCAGCATTTT.

Only a few counts were recorded for this clone. V and J are TRBV11-2 and TRBJ2-1; 7 bases match TRBD2. Germline V CDR1 and CDR2: SGHAT, FQNNGV. The V gene end was trimmed by 0 bases and the J gene end by 8 bases; junction bases not matched to a gene: 7. CDR3 size: 15 residues. This CDR3 reads CASSLDGGGVDEQFF. The CDR3 DNA is TGTGCCAGCAGCTTAGACGGCGGGGGTGTCGATGAGCAGTTCTTC.

This chain joins TRBV7-2 and TRBJ2-7, with 14 bases that match TRBD2. J lost 2 bases, V lost 5 bases, and 11 bases had no gene match. This CDR3 contains 18 residues. The V gene's germline CDR1 is SGHTA and CDR2 FQGNSA. The CDR3 spells CASSGPGLAGAPTYEQYF. For the CDR3, the DNA is TGTGCCAGCAGCGGGCCGGGACTAGCGGGGGCCCCGACCTACGAGCAGTACTTC. Filled out from reference TRBV7-2 and TRBJ2-7, the complete variable domain reads GAGVSQSPSNKVTEKGKDVELRCDPISGHTALYWYRQSLGQGLEFLIYFQGNSAPDKSGLPSDRFSAERTGGSVSTLTIQRTQQEDSAVYLCASSGPGLAGAPTYEQYFGPGTRLTVT.

This rearrangement joins TRBV6-1 to TRBJ2-7; D gene unclear. Germline V gene lookup returns CDR1 MNHNS and CDR2 SASEGT. The V and J ends lost 2 bases and 3 bases respectively, with 2 bases between them. This CDR3 is built from 11 residues. CDR3 region: CASSERYEQYF. Here the CDR3 DNA reads TGTGCCAGCAGTGAACGCTACGAGCAGTACTTC.

The chain uses TRBV5-1 and TRBJ2-7; TRBD1 matches at 7 bases. The CDR3 spans 15 residues. V trimming: 0 bases; J trimming: 2 bases; junction bases outside the gene matches: 5. Germline CDR1 SGHRS, CDR2 YFSETQ. The CDR3 DNA reads TGCGCCAGCAGCTTGGGAGGACAGGTAACCTACGAGCAGTACTTC. Residues: CASSLGGQVTYEQYF. Complete variable domain (other parts from reference TRBV5-1 and TRBJ2-7): KAGVTQTPRYLIKTRGQQVTLSCSPISGHRSVSWYQQTPGQGLQFLFEYFSETQRNKGNFPGRFSGRQFSNSRSEMNVSTLELGDSALYLCASSLGGQVTYEQYFGPGTRLTVT.

The V and J genes are TRBV14 and TRBJ1-2; 9 nucleotides match TRBD1. V lost 1 base and J lost 6; bases outside the gene matches: 6. Germline V gene lookup returns CDR1 SGHDN and CDR2 FVKESK. The CDR3 is 15 residues long. In DNA form, the CDR3 reads TGTGCCAGCAGCCAAGTTACCGGGACAGGGCATGGCTACACCTTC. This sequence encodes CASSQVTGTGHGYTF.

The CDR3 DNA follows: TGTGCCAGCAGCGTAGCTCAGTCCTATGGCTACACCTTC. Translated, it gives CASSVAQSYGYTF. V is TRBV9 and J is TRBJ1-2, with unresolved D. The V and J ends lost 0 bases and 4 bases respectively, with 7 bases between them. CDR3 length: 13 amino acids. The germline V gene encodes CDR1 SGDLS and CDR2 YYNGEE. Supplemented by reference TRBV9 and TRBJ1-2, the full variable domain reads DSGVTQTPKHLITATGQRVTLRCSPRSGDLSVYWYQQSLDQGLQFLIQYYNGEERAKGNILERFSAQQFPDLHSELNLSSLELGDSALYFCASSVAQSYGYTFGSGTRLTVV.

The chain is built from TRBV18 and TRBJ1-6; D is possibly TRBD1 (5 bases). CDR3 length: 13 residues. Trimming took 4 bases from V and 9 from J, leaving 10 bases between them. The V gene's germline CDR1 is KGHSH and CDR2 LQKENI. The CDR3 DNA reads TGTGCCAGCTCACGGGACCAGGGTTCACCCCTCCACTTT. Translation gives CASSRDQGSPLHF.

V and J are TRBV5-1 and TRBJ2-1; maybe TRBD2 (7 bases). This CDR3 spans 15 amino acids. CDR1 and CDR2 from the germline V gene are SGHRS and YFSETQ. Between the trimmed V and J ends, which lost 5 bases and 2 bases, there was a span of 14 bases. The CDR3 bases are TGCGCCAGCAGAAAAGAGGGGGGGCCCTACAATGAGCAGTTCTTC. Translation gives CASRKEGGPYNEQFF.

The chain uses TRBV6-6 and TRBJ1-2, with D possibly TRBD1 on 6 matching bases. The V end lost 0 bases, the J end lost 7 bases, and 18 bases lay between the germline ends. The length of the CDR3 is 16 residues. Germline V lookup: CDR1 MNHNY, CDR2 SVGAGI (reference sequence). The CDR3 sequence is CASSYSGRGGRAGYTF. Written as DNA, the CDR3 is TGTGCCAGCAGTTACTCGGGTAGGGGGGGGCGCGCTGGCTACACCTTC.

For this clone: At one end, the junction sequence differs from germline, possibly due to a read error. The sample contains more than one DNA sequence encoding this CDR3. The chain uses TRBV19 and TRBJ1-2, with D possibly matching TRBD1 (5 bases). The CDR3 totals 14 residues. CDR1 and CDR2 from the germline V gene are LNHDA and SQIVND (reference sequence). The CDR3 coding sequence is TGTGCCACCGAACGCCGAGGGACCCACTATGGTTACACCTTC. Its protein product is CATERRGTHYGYTF.

The rearrangement joins TRBV6-4 to TRBJ2-3; the match to TRBD1 covers 11 bases. Germline V gives CDR1 MRHNA, CDR2 SNTAGT. The CDR3 consists of 14 residues. After removal of 5 bases from V and 6 bases from J, the junction contained 4 bases not matched to a gene. CDR3 residues: CASSRTGGMDTQYF. CDR3 DNA sequence: TGTGCCAGCAGTAGGACAGGGGGCATGGATACGCAGTATTTT.

This clone was counted a few times. The chain links TRBV9 to TRBJ1-1, with D tentatively TRBD1 (5 bases). This CDR3 has 14 amino acids. Trimming took 2 bases from V and 0 from J, leaving 8 bases between them. Germline V gives CDR1 SGDLS, CDR2 YYNGEE. CDR3 loop: CASSVGGVNTEAFF. As DNA, the CDR3 is TGTGCCAGCAGCGTGGGAGGGGTGAACACTGAAGCTTTCTTT.

This sequence joins TRBV6-1 and TRBJ1-1; no clear D. The ends were cut back, 11 bases at V and 4 bases at J, with 11 bases in the middle. The germline CDR1 and CDR2 sequences are MNHNS and SASEGT. The CDR3 sequence is 11 residues long. CDR3 loop: CAFSWGTEAFF. In DNA form, the CDR3 reads TGTGCCTTTAGTTGGGGCACTGAAGCTTTCTTT.

The V and J genes are TRBV7-2 and TRBJ2-2; a weak D match, TRBD2 (5 bases). Germline V lookup: CDR1 SGHTA, CDR2 FQGNSA. The V gene lost 5 bases and the J gene lost 1 base, with 8 bases spanning the gap. The CDR3 is 14 residues long. The CDR3 nucleotides are TGTGCCAGCAGCCTCGGACTGAACACCGGGGAGCTGTTTTTT. Residues: CASSLGLNTGELFF.

This chain uses TRBV11-3 with TRBJ2-5, with D possibly matching TRBD2 (5 bases). CDR1 and CDR2 from the germline V gene are SGHNT and YENEEA. Trimming left V 2 bases short and J 0 bases short, with 25 bases between. The CDR3 covers 20 residues. The CDR3 DNA reads as TGTGCCAGCAGCTTACCTAGGAGGACTGCCTCGAATATGTACCAAGAGACCCAGTACTTC. Protein product: CASSLPRRTASNMYQETQYF.

The genes are TRBV6-1 and TRBJ1-5, with 7 bases identical to TRBD1. Germline-derived CDR1 and CDR2 are MNHNS and SASEGT. The CDR3 consists of 13 residues. Unmatched junction bases numbered 8, after V lost 11 bases and J lost 4 bases. CDR3 nucleotides: TGTGCCGGTTCCCGGGACAGAAATCAGCCCCAGCATTTT. It yields the protein CAGSRDRNQPQHF.

The V call is TRBV30, the J call TRBJ2-5, with D possibly being TRBD1 (5 bases). Trimming removed 2 bases at V and 5 bases at J, with 12 bases between. This CDR3 region has 13 residues. The germline CDR1 and CDR2 sequences are GTSNPN and SVGIG (reference sequence). CDR3 amino acids: CAWSRGPPETQYF. The CDR3 DNA follows: TGTGCCTGGAGTAGGGGCCCCCCCGAGACCCAGTACTTC.

CDR3 bases: TGTGCCAGCAGTTCCAGGGGGACTGTCACCTACAATGAGCAGTTCTTC. Amino acid sequence: CASSSRGTVTYNEQFF. This rearrangement joins TRBV27 to TRBJ2-1; D is perhaps TRBD1 (7 bases). Germline V gene sequence: CDR1 MNHEY, CDR2 SMNVEV (reference sequence). The CDR3 is 16 amino acids. Trimming took 4 bases from V and 2 from J, leaving 15 bases between them.

The V call is TRBV28, the J call TRBJ1-1; D is uncertain. Germline V gene data show CDR1 as MDHEN and CDR2 as SYDVKM. CDR3 length: 14 amino acids. The germline V and J ends were trimmed by 3 bases and 2 bases, with 10 bases remaining between them. Written as DNA, the CDR3 is TGTGCCAGCAGTTTCGCCGGCAAAAACACTGAAGCTTTCTTT. Protein sequence: CASSFAGKNTEAFF.

The chain is built from TRBV6-6 and TRBJ2-3; possible D gene TRBD1, 6 bases. This CDR3 is 14 amino acids long. Germline CDR1 MNHNY, CDR2 SVGAGI (reference sequence). Trimming pared 6 bases from V and 3 bases from J, leaving 13 bases between. The chain's CDR3 is CASSLDSSTDTQYF. DNA of the CDR3: TGTGCCAGCAGCCTGGACAGTTCAACAGATACGCAGTATTTT.